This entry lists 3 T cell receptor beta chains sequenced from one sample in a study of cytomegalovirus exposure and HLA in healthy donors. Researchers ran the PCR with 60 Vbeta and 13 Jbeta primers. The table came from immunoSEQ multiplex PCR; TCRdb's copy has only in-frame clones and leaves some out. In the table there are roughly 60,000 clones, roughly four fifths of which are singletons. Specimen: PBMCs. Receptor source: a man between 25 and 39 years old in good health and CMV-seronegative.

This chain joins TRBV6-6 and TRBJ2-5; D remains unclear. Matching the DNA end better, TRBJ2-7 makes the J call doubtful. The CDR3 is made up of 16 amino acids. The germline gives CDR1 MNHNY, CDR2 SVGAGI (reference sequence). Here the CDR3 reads CASSSPPRNPSYEQYF. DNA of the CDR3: TGTGCCAGCAGTAGCCCTCCTCGCAACCCCTCCTACGAGCAGTACTTC.

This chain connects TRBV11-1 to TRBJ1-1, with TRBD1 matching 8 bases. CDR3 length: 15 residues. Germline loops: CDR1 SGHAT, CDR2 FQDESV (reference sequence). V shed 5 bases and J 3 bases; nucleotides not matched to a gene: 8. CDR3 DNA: TGTGCCAGCAGCCCCGAGACAGGGGCGGACACTGAAGCTTTCTTT. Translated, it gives CASSPETGADTEAFF.

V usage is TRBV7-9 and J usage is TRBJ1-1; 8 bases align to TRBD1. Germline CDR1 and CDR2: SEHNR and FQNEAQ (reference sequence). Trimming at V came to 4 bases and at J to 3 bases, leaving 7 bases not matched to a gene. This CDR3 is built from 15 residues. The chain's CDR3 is CASSSGQGRDTEAFF. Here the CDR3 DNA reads TGTGCCAGCAGCTCAGGACAGGGCCGCGACACTGAAGCTTTCTTT.